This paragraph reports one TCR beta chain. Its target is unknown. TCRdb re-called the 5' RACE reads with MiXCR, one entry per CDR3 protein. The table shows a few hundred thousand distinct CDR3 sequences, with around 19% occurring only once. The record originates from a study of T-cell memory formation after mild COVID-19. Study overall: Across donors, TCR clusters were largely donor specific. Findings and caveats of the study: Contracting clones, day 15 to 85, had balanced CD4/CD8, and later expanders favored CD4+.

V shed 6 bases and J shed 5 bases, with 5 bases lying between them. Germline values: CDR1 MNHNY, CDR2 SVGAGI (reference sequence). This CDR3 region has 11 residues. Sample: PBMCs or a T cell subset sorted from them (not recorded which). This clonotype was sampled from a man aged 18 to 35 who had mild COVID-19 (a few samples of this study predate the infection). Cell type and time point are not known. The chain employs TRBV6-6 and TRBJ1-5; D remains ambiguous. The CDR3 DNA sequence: TGTGCCAGCAGGTGGGATCAGCCCCAGCATTTT. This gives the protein CASRWDQPQHF.